This entry describes one T cell receptor beta chain. Its antigen remains unknown. This sample is part of a study of shared clonotypes between healthy human individuals. Study in general: Donors had three CD4 naive, three CD4 memory, two CD8 naive and one CD8 memory plate apiece. Study conclusions and caveats: The four-donor shared clonotypes exceeded non-shared clonotypes in generation probability, with non-shared ones scoring lower.

Terminally differentiated effector memory CD45RA+ cells were excluded from the naive CD8 cells, which were CD45RO-negative and positively selected for CCR7. The repertoire was sequenced with immunoSEQ multiplex PCR; TCRdb's copy has only in-frame clones and lacks some. The sample holds approximately 590,000 clones, less than 97% seen once. Losses at the gene ends were 2 bases for V and 6 bases for J; bases not matched to a gene: 5. Germline V gene data show CDR1 as MDHEN and CDR2 as SYDVKM. CDR3 size: 15 residues. This clonotype was sampled from a woman younger than 45 in good health. V is TRBV28 and J is TRBJ2-7; 12 bases match TRBD2. Sequencing was carried out using naive CD8+ T cells sorted from blood. The CDR3, as DNA: TGTGCCAGCAGTTTACCCCTAGCGGGAGGGCCCGAGCAGTACTTC. Protein product: CASSLPLAGGPEQYF.